A single sample gave rise to the 25 T cell receptor beta chains below, sequenced in a study of blood T cell repertoires in COVID-19. Measured with immunoSEQ multiplex PCR; TCRdb has only the in-frame clones, and not every one. In the table there are about 50,000 clones, about 82% of which are singletons. Source material: peripheral blood. These TCRs come from a woman in her fifties or sixties with acute or convalescent COVID-19.

The chain has TRBV30 and TRBJ1-2; a weak D match, TRBD1 (5 bases). CDR3 length: 13 amino acids. CDR1 GTSNPN and CDR2 SVGIG come from the germline V gene (reference sequence). V was clipped by 8 bases and J by 13 bases, with 26 bases between them. For the CDR3, the DNA is TGTGCCCGGACACGGGAACCATCTCTGATGATCACCTTC. This encodes CARTREPSLMITF.

J is TRBJ1-1 and V is TRBV25-1, with D possibly being TRBD1 (6 bases). This CDR3 comprises 14 residues. Trimming pared 5 bases from V and 1 base from J, leaving 11 bases between. Germline CDR1 reads MGHDK; CDR2 reads SYGVNS. As DNA, the CDR3 is TGTGCCAGCAGTCGAGGGGGTGGGAACACTGAAGCTTTCTTT. As protein: CASSRGGGNTEAFF.

The rearrangement joins TRBV28 to TRBJ1-3, with D perhaps TRBD1 (5 bases). The CDR3 length is 16 residues. Trimming stripped 5 bases from V and 3 bases from J, with 17 bases between. CDR1 is MDHEN and CDR2 is SYDVKM in the germline V gene. The CDR3 DNA follows: TGTGCCAGCAGTCTAATAGGGGAAATCGATGGAAACACCATATATTTT. Residues: CASSLIGEIDGNTIYF. The complete variable domain, with remaining parts taken from reference TRBV28 and TRBJ1-3, reads DVKVTQSSRYLVKRTGEKVFLECVQDMDHENMFWYRQDPGLGLRLIYFSYDVKMKEKGDIPEGYSVSREKKERFSLILESASTNQTSMYLCASSLIGEIDGNTIYFGEGSWLTVV.

This chain connects TRBV24-1 to TRBJ2-5, with 12 bases aligning to TRBD1. The CDR3 spans 15 residues. The V gene end was trimmed by 4 bases and the J gene end by 4 bases; junction bases not matched to a gene: 3. Per the germline V gene, CDR1 is KGHDR and CDR2 is SFDVKD. CDR3 residues: CATSDVGQGAETQYF. In nucleotides, the CDR3 is TGTGCCACCAGTGACGTGGGACAGGGGGCAGAGACCCAGTACTTC.

The chain links TRBV3-1 (or the pseudogene TRBV3-2) to TRBJ2-3, with TRBD2 identical over 11 bases. The J segment lost 7 bases and the V segment lost 3 bases, leaving 9 bases of the junction unmatched. Germline lookup yields CDR1 LGHDT and CDR2 YNNKEL (reference sequence). The CDR3 spans 16 residues. The CDR3 sequence: CASSQATSGGAYTQYF. The CDR3 region has the DNA TGTGCCAGCAGCCAGGCCACTAGCGGGGGCGCATATACGCAGTATTTT.

V gene TRBV28 combines with J gene TRBJ1-2; 8 bases are a match to TRBD1. Germline V CDR1 and CDR2: MDHEN, SYDVKM. J lost 4 bases, V lost 6 bases, and 7 bases had no gene match. The CDR3 is 14 residues long. As DNA, the CDR3 is TGTGCCAGCAGGGTACAGGGGGTGGGCTATGGCTACACCTTC. Its translation: CASRVQGVGYGYTF.

The rearrangement links TRBV2 to TRBJ2-7; a possible D gene is TRBD2 (5 bases). CDR1 is SNHLY and CDR2 is FYNNEI in the germline V gene. Trimming shortened V by 6 bases and J by 2 bases, and 11 bases separated the two germline ends. The length of the CDR3 is 13 residues. The CDR3 loop reads CASSAGGTYEQYF. The CDR3 DNA sequence: TGTGCCAGCAGCGCGGGCGGAACCTACGAGCAGTACTTC. The whole variable domain, remainder taken from reference TRBV2 and TRBJ2-7, is EPEVTQTPSHQVTQMGQEVILRCVPISNHLYFYWYRQILGQKVEFLVSFYNNEISEKSEIFDDQFSVERPDGSNFTLKIRSTKLEDSAMYFCASSAGGTYEQYFGPGTRLTVT.

This rearrangement joins TRBV27 to TRBJ1-2; D perhaps matches TRBD1 (6 bases). CDR1 MNHEY and CDR2 SMNVEV come from the germline V gene (reference sequence). The CDR3 runs to 14 residues. Trimming stripped 3 bases from V and 7 bases from J, with 15 bases between. The CDR3 DNA reads as TGTGCCAGCAGTTTTGCCGGGGGGGCTAGTGGCTACACCTTC. It translates to CASSFAGGASGYTF.

The chain is built from TRBV7-2 and TRBJ2-7; D is undetermined. Trimming pared 7 bases from V and 2 bases from J, leaving 12 bases between. From germline, CDR1 is SGHTA and CDR2 FQGNSA. The CDR3 loop spans 13 amino acids. For the CDR3, the DNA is TGTGCCAGCACTCGAAGTGGGCCCTACGAGCAGTACTTC. Translation gives CASTRSGPYEQYF.

J is TRBJ1-1 and V is TRBV18, with a tentative D call TRBD1 (6 bases). V was cut by 4 bases and J by 1 base, with 16 bases left in between. This CDR3 is 16 amino acids long. Per germline, CDR1 KGHSH and CDR2 LQKENI. The CDR3 region has the DNA TGTGCCAGCTCACGTACTAGTACGGACAGGAACACTGAAGCTTTCTTT. Translated: CASSRTSTDRNTEAFF.

The chain links TRBV2 to TRBJ1-1; 8 nucleotides line up with TRBD1. The CDR3 spans 14 residues. Germline V gene data show CDR1 as SNHLY and CDR2 as FYNNEI. With V trimmed by 6 bases and J by 1 base, 4 bases remained unmatched. CDR3 sequence (DNA): TGTGCCAGCAGGAAACAGGGGGGGAACACTGAAGCTTTCTTT. Translating gives CASRKQGGNTEAFF.

The chain uses TRBV29-1 and TRBJ1-1; the D gene is possibly TRBD1 (5 bases). Germline loops: CDR1 SQVTM, CDR2 ANQGSEA. The ends were cut back, 4 bases at V and 4 bases at J, with 16 bases in the middle. The CDR3 is made up of 14 amino acids. CDR3 residues: CSVAPSTAVTEAFF. The CDR3 DNA reads TGCAGCGTTGCCCCTTCGACAGCAGTCACTGAAGCTTTCTTT.

The chain recombines TRBV13 with TRBJ2-7, with 10 bases that match TRBD2. V shed 4 bases, J shed 2 bases, and the junction held 2 bases outside the gene matches. The CDR3 is made up of 14 amino acids. The germline V gene has CDR1 PRHDT and CDR2 FYEKMQ (reference sequence). In DNA form, the CDR3 reads TGTGCCAGCAGCTACACTAGCGGGGCCTACGAGCAGTACTTC. Translation: CASSYTSGAYEQYF.

The DNA of the CDR3 is TGTGCCAGCAGTTTATCGCGACTAGGGGCAGATACGCAGTATTTT. Translating gives CASSLSRLGADTQYF. This chain connects TRBV27 to TRBJ2-3; D might be TRBD2 (6 bases). V was cut by 0 bases and J by 4 bases, with 11 bases left in between. The CDR3 sequence is 15 residues long. CDR1 MNHEY and CDR2 SMNVEV come from the germline V gene (reference sequence).

The chain links TRBV29-1 to TRBJ1-2; TRBD1 matches at 9 bases. This CDR3 region has 16 residues. Losses at the gene ends were 6 bases for V and 2 bases for J; bases not matched to a gene: 13. Per the germline V gene, CDR1 is SQVTM and CDR2 is ANQGSEA. For the CDR3, the DNA is TGCAGCGTAGGATTACAGGGGGCATACGTAAACTATGGCTACACCTTC. The encoded protein is CSVGLQGAYVNYGYTF.

The chain couples TRBV2 to TRBJ1-1; 8 bases align to TRBD1. The CDR3 contains 16 residues. Germline CDR1 SNHLY, CDR2 FYNNEI. Losses at the gene ends were 6 bases for V and 1 base for J; bases not matched to a gene: 10. The CDR3 sequence is CASSLGQVYGNTEAFF. The DNA for the CDR3 is TGTGCCAGCAGCCTGGGACAGGTTTATGGGAACACTGAAGCTTTCTTT.

The chain couples TRBV20-1 to TRBJ1-1, with TRBD1 as a possible D gene (5 bases). V shed 3 bases and J shed 9 bases, with 14 bases lying between them. Germline V gives CDR1 DFQATT, CDR2 SNEGSKA (reference sequence). The CDR3 length is 12 residues. DNA for the CDR3: TGCAGTGCTAGTCAGGGCGGAGCGCAAGCTTTCTTT. Amino acids: CSASQGGAQAFF.

The V and J genes are TRBV3-1 (or the pseudogene TRBV3-2) and TRBJ2-2, with D unresolved. Trimming removed 0 bases from V and 3 bases from J, with 11 bases in between. This CDR3 has 16 amino acids. The V gene's germline CDR1 is LGHDT and CDR2 YNNKEL (reference sequence). CDR3 DNA sequence: TGTGCCAGCAGCCAAGATGAGGATTTCTACACCGGGGAGCTGTTTTTT. This gives the protein CASSQDEDFYTGELFF.

The chain is built from TRBV5-4 and TRBJ2-7, with 8 bases that match TRBD1. V shed 0 bases, J shed 0 bases, and the junction held 5 bases outside the gene matches. The germline CDR1 and CDR2 sequences are SGHNT and YYREEE (reference sequence). This CDR3 contains 16 residues. The CDR3 sequence: CASSLAMTGVSYEQYF. The CDR3 DNA follows: TGTGCCAGCAGCTTGGCGATGACAGGGGTCTCCTACGAGCAGTACTTC.

The chain has TRBV10-1 and TRBJ2-5; 13 bases are a match to TRBD2. The CDR3 runs to 22 residues. V shed 8 bases and J 9 bases; nucleotides not matched to a gene: 33. The germline CDR1 and CDR2 sequences are WNHNN and SYGVQD (reference sequence). The CDR3 sequence: CASAGPLHPPGLAGPIRSAQYF. CDR3 coding DNA: TGCGCCAGCGCGGGCCCCCTACACCCCCCGGGACTAGCGGGACCTATCAGGTCGGCCCAGTACTTC.

The gene calls are TRBV11-3 and TRBJ2-5; TRBD2 agrees at 9 bases. The V and J ends lost 1 base and 4 bases, in that order; junction bases with no gene match: 13. This CDR3 has 18 residues. Per the germline V gene, CDR1 is SGHNT and CDR2 is YENEEA. As DNA, the CDR3 is TGTGCCAGCAGCTTAGGGATGTTGACTAGCGGAAAGCCAGAGACCCAGTACTTC. The encoded protein is CASSLGMLTSGKPETQYF.

The V gene is TRBV7-6, the J gene TRBJ2-3; 8 nucleotides match TRBD2. The V gene's germline CDR1 is SGHVS and CDR2 FNYEAQ. V was clipped by 4 bases and J by 1 base; unmatched bases: 4. The CDR3 extends over 15 amino acids. CDR3 sequence reads: CASSSWTSRTDTQYF. DNA of the CDR3: TGTGCCAGCAGCTCCTGGACTAGCCGCACAGATACGCAGTATTTT.

The V call is TRBV28, the J call TRBJ2-5; the D gene is possibly TRBD1 (6 bases). The V gene's germline CDR1 is MDHEN and CDR2 SYDVKM. This CDR3 contains 11 residues. The CDR3 region is CASARGETQYF. In DNA, the CDR3 is TGTGCTTCAGCCAGGGGAGAGACCCAGTACTTC.

For this clone: This sample includes further DNA sequences coding for the same CDR3. The chain couples TRBV10-2 to TRBJ1-2; 10 bases are shared with TRBD1. Germline-derived CDR1 and CDR2 are WSHSY and SAAADI. The CDR3 length is 13 residues. V lost 8 bases, J lost 3 bases, and 3 bases stayed unmatched. The CDR3 protein is CASSGTGDYGYTF. As DNA, the CDR3 is TGCGCCAGCTCCGGGACAGGGGACTATGGCTACACCTTC.

The rearrangement uses TRBV9 and TRBJ2-1, with 7 positions matching TRBD1. From germline, CDR1 is SGDLS and CDR2 YYNGEE. The trim removed 3 bases at V and 5 bases at J, leaving 5 bases unmatched. This CDR3 is 14 amino acids long. CDR3 nucleotide sequence: TGTGCCAGCAGCGGGGGACAGCCTCACAATGAGCAGTTCTTC. Protein sequence: CASSGGQPHNEQFF.